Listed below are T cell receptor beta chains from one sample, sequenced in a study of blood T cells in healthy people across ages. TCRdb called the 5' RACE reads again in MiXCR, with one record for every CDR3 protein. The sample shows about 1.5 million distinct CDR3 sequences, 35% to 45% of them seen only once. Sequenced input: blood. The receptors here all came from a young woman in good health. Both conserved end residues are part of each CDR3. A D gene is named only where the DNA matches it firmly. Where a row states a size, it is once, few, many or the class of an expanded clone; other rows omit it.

CDR3nt: TGCGCCAGCAGCTTGGTGACAGGGCGCGAGCAGTACTTC; CDR3aa: CASSLVTGREQYF; v_gene: TRBV5-1; d_gene: TRBD1; j_gene: TRBJ2-7; abundance: few
CDR3nt: TGTGCCAGCAGCCCTATCGGGGACAGGGTCAATGGCTACACCTTC; CDR3aa: CASSPIGDRVNGYTF; v_gene: TRBV5-5; d_gene: TRBD1; j_gene: TRBJ1-2; abundance: -
CDR3nt: TGCAGTGCTAGAGAGGCAGGGGGCGCGTACACCGGGGAGCTGTTTTTT; CDR3aa: CSAREAGGAYTGELFF; v_gene: TRBV20-1; d_gene: TRBD1; j_gene: TRBJ2-2; abundance: -
CDR3nt: TGTGCCAGCAGCCTCCGCAGGGGTAGAACTACAGATACGCAGTATTTT; CDR3aa: CASSLRRGRTTDTQYF; v_gene: TRBV11-2; d_gene: -; j_gene: TRBJ2-3; abundance: few
CDR3nt: TGCAGTGCTCCCCGTTTGGACTCTGAAGCTTTCTTT; CDR3aa: CSAPRLDSEAFF; v_gene: TRBV20-1; d_gene: -; j_gene: TRBJ1-1; abundance: few
CDR3nt: TGTGCCAGCAGTTTAAGGGACAGTTTAACCGGGGAGCTGTTTTTT; CDR3aa: CASSLRDSLTGELFF; v_gene: TRBV6-2/TRBV6-3; d_gene: TRBD1; j_gene: TRBJ2-2; abundance: -
CDR3nt: TGCAGTGCTACAGGCAATAGCTATGGCTACACCTTC; CDR3aa: CSATGNSYGYTF; v_gene: TRBV20-1; d_gene: -; j_gene: TRBJ1-2; abundance: few
CDR3nt: TGTGCCAGCAGAGCGGACTATCAAGAGACCCAGTACTTC; CDR3aa: CASRADYQETQYF; v_gene: TRBV12-3/TRBV12-4; d_gene: -; j_gene: TRBJ2-5; abundance: few
CDR3nt: TGCGCCAGCAGCCAAGAGTGGCGAATTAGCTCCTACAATGAGCAGTTCTTC; CDR3aa: CASSQEWRISSYNEQFF; v_gene: TRBV4-3; d_gene: -; j_gene: TRBJ2-1; abundance: few
CDR3nt: TGTGCCAGCAAGGACTATTTTCTCACAGATACGCAGTATTTT; CDR3aa: CASKDYFLTDTQYF; v_gene: TRBV2; d_gene: -; j_gene: TRBJ2-3; abundance: -
CDR3nt: TGTGCCAGCAGTTTTATTCGGGCCCGAGAGGCTTTCTTT; CDR3aa: CASSFIRAREAFF; v_gene: TRBV12-3/TRBV12-4; d_gene: -; j_gene: TRBJ1-1; abundance: few
CDR3nt: TGTGCCAGCAGTTCCTCAGTGAGAGGGACCATAGTTTCTTATACGCAGTATTTT; CDR3aa: CASSSSVRGTIVSYTQYF; v_gene: TRBV27; d_gene: -; j_gene: TRBJ2-3; abundance: -
CDR3nt: TGTGCCAGCAGTTACGGCGGGAGGGATTCCAGGCAGTATTTT; CDR3aa: CASSYGGRDSRQYF; v_gene: TRBV6-5; d_gene: TRBD2; j_gene: TRBJ2-3; abundance: few
CDR3nt: TGCGCCAGCAGCCCTATCACCGATACTGAAGCTTTCTTT; CDR3aa: CASSPITDTEAFF; v_gene: TRBV4-1; d_gene: -; j_gene: TRBJ1-1; abundance: -
CDR3nt: TGTGCCACCAGTGATTTAGGGGCAGGGATCCAAGAGACCCAGTACTTC; CDR3aa: CATSDLGAGIQETQYF; v_gene: TRBV24-1; d_gene: -; j_gene: TRBJ2-5; abundance: -
CDR3nt: TGTGCCAGCTCACCTCCGGGACAATCGTACGAGCAGTACTTC; CDR3aa: CASSPPGQSYEQYF; v_gene: TRBV18; d_gene: -; j_gene: TRBJ2-7; abundance: many
CDR3nt: TGTGCCAGCAGCTCACCGGGACAGACGATGTACGAGCAGTACTTC; CDR3aa: CASSSPGQTMYEQYF; v_gene: TRBV11-1; d_gene: TRBD1; j_gene: TRBJ2-7; abundance: -
CDR3nt: TGTGCCAGCAAAACTAGACAGGGAAGCTCCTACAATGAGCAGTTCTTC; CDR3aa: CASKTRQGSSYNEQFF; v_gene: TRBV12-3/TRBV12-4; d_gene: TRBD1; j_gene: TRBJ2-1; abundance: -
CDR3nt: TGTGCCAGCCGCTATCCCACTTCATATGGCTACACCTTC; CDR3aa: CASRYPTSYGYTF; v_gene: TRBV7-9; d_gene: -; j_gene: TRBJ1-2; abundance: -
CDR3nt: TGTGCCAGCAGTTACGACAGACTAGCGGGAAAAGATACGCAGTATTTT; CDR3aa: CASSYDRLAGKDTQYF; v_gene: TRBV6-2/TRBV6-3; d_gene: TRBD2; j_gene: TRBJ2-3; abundance: few
CDR3nt: TGTGCCATCAGTGGGGCGACAGGGGGCAATCAGCCCCAGCATTTT; CDR3aa: CAISGATGGNQPQHF; v_gene: TRBV10-3; d_gene: TRBD1; j_gene: TRBJ1-5; abundance: once
CDR3nt: TGCAGCGTCGGGGACAGTAGCAATCAGCCCCAGCATTTT; CDR3aa: CSVGDSSNQPQHF; v_gene: TRBV29-1; d_gene: TRBD1; j_gene: TRBJ1-5; abundance: -
CDR3nt: TGTGCCAGCAGCTCCAGTCCAGGGTCCTACGAGCAGTACTTC; CDR3aa: CASSSSPGSYEQYF; v_gene: TRBV5-6; d_gene: -; j_gene: TRBJ2-7; abundance: -
CDR3nt: TGTGCCAGCAGTCGAAGCGGGATTAAAGATGAGCAGTACTTC; CDR3aa: CASSRSGIKDEQYF; v_gene: TRBV27; d_gene: TRBD2; j_gene: TRBJ2-7; abundance: -
CDR3nt: TGTGCCAGCAGTTTCAACAGGCGGGGGGCCTCCTCCTACAATGAGCAGTTCTTC; CDR3aa: CASSFNRRGASSYNEQFF; v_gene: TRBV27; d_gene: TRBD2; j_gene: TRBJ2-1; abundance: -
CDR3nt: TGCAGTGCTAGGGAGGGGAGTGGGGGGGATCAGCCCCAGCATTTT; CDR3aa: CSAREGSGGDQPQHF; v_gene: TRBV20-1; d_gene: -; j_gene: TRBJ1-5; abundance: -
CDR3nt: TGCGCCAGCAGCCAAGAAATGGCCAGGGCCTACGAGCAGTACTTC; CDR3aa: CASSQEMARAYEQYF; v_gene: TRBV4-1; d_gene: -; j_gene: TRBJ2-7; abundance: -
CDR3nt: TGTGCCAGCAGTGTAGCGCTATTTACAGATACGCAGTATTTT; CDR3aa: CASSVALFTDTQYF; v_gene: TRBV12-3/TRBV12-4; d_gene: -; j_gene: TRBJ2-3; abundance: few
CDR3nt: TGCAGCGTTGAAGTTACCAGGATGTATACTGAAGCTTTCTTT; CDR3aa: CSVEVTRMYTEAFF; v_gene: TRBV29-1; d_gene: -; j_gene: TRBJ1-1; abundance: -
CDR3nt: TGTGCCAGCAGTTTTTCTAGCGGGAGAGAGACCCAGTACTTC; CDR3aa: CASSFSSGRETQYF; v_gene: TRBV6-5; d_gene: TRBD2; j_gene: TRBJ2-5; abundance: few
CDR3nt: TGTGCCAGCAGCTTGGCCCTGACAGGGGACATCTACGAGCAGTACTTC; CDR3aa: CASSLALTGDIYEQYF; v_gene: TRBV5-6; d_gene: TRBD1; j_gene: TRBJ2-7; abundance: few
CDR3nt: TGTGCCAGCAAGGCAAGGGCGAAAAGGGAGCAGTACTTC; CDR3aa: CASKARAKREQYF; v_gene: TRBV6-2/TRBV6-3; d_gene: -; j_gene: TRBJ2-4; abundance: -
CDR3nt: TGTGCCAGCAGCCCCGGACAGGCTAGCACAGATACGCGGTATTTT; CDR3aa: CASSPGQASTDTRYF; v_gene: TRBV11-2; d_gene: TRBD1; j_gene: TRBJ2-3; abundance: -
CDR3nt: TGCGCCAGCAGCCAAGCGCCACAGGTACCTGAAGCTTTCTTT; CDR3aa: CASSQAPQVPEAFF; v_gene: TRBV4-1; d_gene: -; j_gene: TRBJ1-1; abundance: -
CDR3nt: TGTGCCAGCAGTGAACCAATCGGATCGAGCTCTGGAAACACCATATATTTT; CDR3aa: CASSEPIGSSSGNTIYF; v_gene: TRBV25-1; d_gene: -; j_gene: TRBJ1-3; abundance: few
CDR3nt: TGTGCCGCTTCGCAGGGGATGAACACTGAAGCTTTCTTT; CDR3aa: CAASQGMNTEAFF; v_gene: TRBV7-2; d_gene: -; j_gene: TRBJ1-1; abundance: -
CDR3nt: TGCGCCAGCAGCCAAGAATCCCGGGGTGGCGGCGATGAGCAGTTCTTC; CDR3aa: CASSQESRGGGDEQFF; v_gene: TRBV4-3; d_gene: -; j_gene: TRBJ2-1; abundance: many
CDR3nt: TGTGCCAGCAGCCCCCGAAGCCAGAACTCTGGGGCCAACGTCCTGACTTTC; CDR3aa: CASSPRSQNSGANVLTF; v_gene: TRBV9; d_gene: -; j_gene: TRBJ2-6; abundance: few
CDR3nt: TGTGCCAGCAGCCACCTAGGACGGAACTATGGCTACACCTTC; CDR3aa: CASSHLGRNYGYTF; v_gene: TRBV3-1; d_gene: -; j_gene: TRBJ1-2; abundance: few
CDR3nt: TGTGCCAGCCGTACAGTACGGGGGGGCCGGAACAATGAGCAGTTCTTC; CDR3aa: CASRTVRGGRNNEQFF; v_gene: TRBV11-2; d_gene: TRBD2; j_gene: TRBJ2-1; abundance: many
CDR3nt: TGCAGTGCTAGAGTACCGGCTAGCTGGGATGAGCAGTACTTC; CDR3aa: CSARVPASWDEQYF; v_gene: TRBV20-1; d_gene: -; j_gene: TRBJ2-5; abundance: -
CDR3nt: TGTGCCAGCAGCCAGCCAAGCGGGTCTACCTACGAGCAGTACTTC; CDR3aa: CASSQPSGSTYEQYF; v_gene: TRBV14; d_gene: -; j_gene: TRBJ2-7; abundance: -
CDR3nt: TGTGCCAGCAGCCATGACTCGGGCTACACCTTC; CDR3aa: CASSHDSGYTF; v_gene: TRBV3-1; d_gene: -; j_gene: TRBJ1-2; abundance: -
CDR3nt: TGCGCCAGCAGCCCTGGACAGGTACAAGAGACCCAGTACTTC; CDR3aa: CASSPGQVQETQYF; v_gene: TRBV5-1; d_gene: TRBD1; j_gene: TRBJ2-5; abundance: -
CDR3nt: TGTGCCAGCTCCGGACTAGCGGGGGGGGTGCAGTACTTC; CDR3aa: CASSGLAGGVQYF; v_gene: TRBV7-2; d_gene: TRBD2; j_gene: TRBJ2-7; abundance: -
CDR3nt: TGTGCCAGCAGCGTATACGGAGCCTACGAGCAGTACTTC; CDR3aa: CASSVYGAYEQYF; v_gene: TRBV7-8; d_gene: -; j_gene: TRBJ2-7; abundance: -
CDR3nt: TGTGCCAGCGGTAAACTAGTGACAGATACGCAGTATTTT; CDR3aa: CASGKLVTDTQYF; v_gene: TRBV7-9; d_gene: -; j_gene: TRBJ2-3; abundance: -
CDR3nt: TGTGCCAGTAGTATACGTTCGGTGCCCCAAGAGACCCAGTTCTTC; CDR3aa: CASSIRSVPQETQFF; v_gene: TRBV19; d_gene: -; j_gene: TRBJ2-1; abundance: once
CDR3nt: TGTGCCAGCAGCGATCGTTGGGACAGGGGCGGTGAGCAGTTCTTC; CDR3aa: CASSDRWDRGGEQFF; v_gene: TRBV7-9; d_gene: TRBD1; j_gene: TRBJ2-1; abundance: -
CDR3nt: TGCGCCAGCAGCCAAGACTCGGCAGGACAGCAAACCAGCAATGAGCAGTTCTTC; CDR3aa: CASSQDSAGQQTSNEQFF; v_gene: TRBV4-3; d_gene: -; j_gene: TRBJ2-1; abundance: few
CDR3nt: TGTGCCACCAGCAGAGGGTTTGCGGCAGGAGAGGCCGAGCAGTACTTC; CDR3aa: CATSRGFAAGEAEQYF; v_gene: TRBV15; d_gene: -; j_gene: TRBJ2-7; abundance: -
CDR3nt: TGTGCCAGCAGTGCAGGTAGCGGGAGGGCCCGCTACAATGAGCAGTTCTTC; CDR3aa: CASSAGSGRARYNEQFF; v_gene: TRBV2; d_gene: TRBD2; j_gene: TRBJ2-1; abundance: few
CDR3nt: TGTGCCAGCAGCGGTGACAGTGAGGATGACTACACCTTC; CDR3aa: CASSGDSEDDYTF; v_gene: TRBV13; d_gene: -; j_gene: TRBJ1-2; abundance: -
CDR3nt: TGTGCCAGCAGTGTGATCACTAACTATGGCTACACCTTC; CDR3aa: CASSVITNYGYTF; v_gene: TRBV12-3/TRBV12-4; d_gene: -; j_gene: TRBJ1-2; abundance: -